The entry that follows covers one TCR beta chain sequence. As a fraction of the sample, this clonotype is medium-sized (0.01 to 0.1%). The clone's antigen remains unknown. Base qualities were left out, and no much larger clone turns up one base away. Genomic DNA for TCR repertoire analysis was extracted from whole blood samples or from PBMCs. The data originate from a study of somatic reversion in DOCK8 deficiency (dated by TCRdb to the early 2020s). About the study as a whole: The study compared T cell receptor beta repertoires of DOCK8-deficient patients, DOCK8-revertant patients and healthy volunteers. The DOCK8-deficient patients included in the study had been previously reported. The study examined how somatic reversion of pathogenic DOCK8 variants changes lymphocyte differentiation and function in DOCK8 deficiency. What the authors observed across the whole study: The source material for each sample, whole blood versus PBMCs, was not specified per sample in the methods.

The germline V gene yields MGHDK for CDR1 and SYGVNS for CDR2. V is cut by 6 bases and J by 2 bases, and the space between the germline ends is 19 bases. The CDR3 sequence holds 17 residues, the cysteine and phenylalanine included. The sequence is cut down to CDR3 DNA, 51 bases in frame from base 1. Library preparation employed multiplex PCR. One-step amplicon PCR with EuroClonality-NGS primers was used to generate TRB libraries from roughly 110 ng genomic DNA. TRB amplicons were sequenced on Illumina MiSeq instruments with 2 x 250 bp version 2 chemistry. The paper's data handling went like this. IMGT/HighV-QUEST was used for primary TRB sequence analysis and V(D)J annotation. Once nonfunctional clones had been removed and the data downsampled for comparisons between samples, VDJtools was used to evaluate repertoire diversity and composition. Through fastp at Q25 and MiXCR, TCRdb rebuilt clones from the public reads, retaining in-frame beta chains. Merged by CDR3 protein, the rows form single entries marked with the most common genes and DNA. TCRdb, not the original authors, processed these V and J calls. Within this sample are fewer than 300 distinct CDR3 sequences, with 20% to 25% of them counted one time only. Less than 70% of the sample belongs to the ten largest clones.

Recombination joined TRBV25-1 with TRBJ1-4; the D gene is not confidently resolved. Sequencing was done on a sample of peripheral blood. This receptor was taken from a human donor with DOCK8 deficiency. The CDR3 protein sequence reads: CASSEGPARGTNEKLFF. The DNA is TGTGCCAGCAGCGAGGGTCCGGCCAGAGGGACTAATGAAAAACTGTTTTTT. Outside the CDR3, residues come from the reference TRBV25-1 and TRBJ1-4 proteins, so the full variable domain is: EADIYQTPRYLVIGTGKKITLECSQTMGHDKMYWYQQDPGMELHLIHYSYGVNSTEKGDLSSESTVSRIRTEHFPLTLESARPSHTSQYLCASSEGPARGTNEKLFFGSGTQLSVL.